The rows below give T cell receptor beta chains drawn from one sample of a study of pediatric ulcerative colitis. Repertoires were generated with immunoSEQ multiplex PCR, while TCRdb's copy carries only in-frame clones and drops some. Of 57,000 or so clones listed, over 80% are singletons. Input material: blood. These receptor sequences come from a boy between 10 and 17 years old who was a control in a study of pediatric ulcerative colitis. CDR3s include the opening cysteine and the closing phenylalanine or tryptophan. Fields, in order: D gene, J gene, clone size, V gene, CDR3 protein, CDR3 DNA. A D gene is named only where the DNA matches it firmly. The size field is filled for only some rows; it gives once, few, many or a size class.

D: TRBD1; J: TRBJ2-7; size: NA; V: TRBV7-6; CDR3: CASSHRDRVYEQYF; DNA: TGTGCCAGCAGCCACCGGGACAGGGTCTACGAGCAGTACTTC
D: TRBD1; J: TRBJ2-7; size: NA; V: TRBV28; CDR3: CASSRDRTGDYEQYF; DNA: TGTGCCAGCAGTAGGGACCGGACAGGGGACTACGAGCAGTACTTC
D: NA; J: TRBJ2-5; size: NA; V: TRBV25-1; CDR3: CASSAGNQETQYF; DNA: TGTGCCAGCAGTGCCGGGAATCAAGAGACCCAGTACTTC
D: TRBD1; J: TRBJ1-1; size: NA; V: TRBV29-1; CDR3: CSGFQGGRAFF; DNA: TGCAGCGGGTTCCAGGGGGGGCGAGCTTTCTTT
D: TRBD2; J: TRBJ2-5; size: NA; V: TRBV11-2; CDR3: CASSLLRRAGVVQETQYF; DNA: TGTGCCAGCAGCCTTCTCCGCCGTGCGGGAGTGGTGCAAGAGACCCAGTACTTC
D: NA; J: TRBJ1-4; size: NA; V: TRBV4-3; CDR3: CASSQVRAVNEKLFF; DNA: TGCGCCAGCAGCCAAGTCAGGGCAGTTAATGAAAAACTGTTTTTT
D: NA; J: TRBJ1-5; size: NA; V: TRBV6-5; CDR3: CATQSRVLSNQPQHF; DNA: TGTGCCACCCAGTCCAGGGTGTTAAGCAATCAGCCCCAGCATTTT
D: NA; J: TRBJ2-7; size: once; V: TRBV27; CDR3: CASSPVLDGAYEQYF; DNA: TGTGCCAGCAGTCCGGTACTAGACGGTGCCTACGAGCAGTACTTC
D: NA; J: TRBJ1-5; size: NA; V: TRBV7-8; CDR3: CASSFRFSNQPQHF; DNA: TGTGCCAGCAGCTTCAGGTTTAGCAATCAGCCCCAGCATTTT
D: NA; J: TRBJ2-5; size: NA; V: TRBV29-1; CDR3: CSVRKGGSGWETQYF; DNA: TGCAGCGTTAGAAAGGGGGGTAGTGGGTGGGAGACCCAGTACTTC
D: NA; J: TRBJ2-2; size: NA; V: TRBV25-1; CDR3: CASSDMGPGDTGELFF; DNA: TGTGCCAGCAGTGATATGGGGCCGGGCGACACCGGGGAGCTGTTTTTT
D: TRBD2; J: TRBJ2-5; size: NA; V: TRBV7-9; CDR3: CASSLSGRANRETQYF; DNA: TGTGCCAGCAGCCTTAGCGGGAGGGCCAATAGGGAGACCCAGTACTTC
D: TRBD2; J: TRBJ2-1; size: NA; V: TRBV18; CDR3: CASSPPSTSGGVGQFF; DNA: TGTGCCAGCTCACCACCGTCGACTAGCGGGGGGGTTGGACAGTTCTTC
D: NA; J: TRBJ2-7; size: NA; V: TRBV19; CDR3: CASSIAGANEQYF; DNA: TGTGCCAGTAGTATAGCAGGGGCCAACGAGCAGTACTTC
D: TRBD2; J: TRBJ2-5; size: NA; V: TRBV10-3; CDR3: CAMYRAGGLETQYF; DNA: TGTGCCATGTATAGGGCGGGAGGGCTGGAGACCCAGTACTTC
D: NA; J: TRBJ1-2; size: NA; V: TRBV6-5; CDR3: CASSSPNYYGYTF; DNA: TGTGCCAGCAGTTCACCCAACTACTATGGCTACACCTTC
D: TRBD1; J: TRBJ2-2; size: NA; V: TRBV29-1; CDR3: CSPRGLAPPGELFF; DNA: TGCAGCCCTAGGGGGCTAGCTCCTCCCGGGGAGCTGTTTTTT
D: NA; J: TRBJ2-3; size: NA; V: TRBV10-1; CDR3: CASSVTPGSHTQYF; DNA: TGCGCCAGCAGTGTAACGCCGGGATCCCATACGCAGTATTTT
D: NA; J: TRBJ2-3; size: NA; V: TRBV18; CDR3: CASSPLFRPRGADTQYF; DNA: TGTGCCAGCTCACCGCTATTCAGGCCGCGAGGCGCAGATACGCAGTATTTT
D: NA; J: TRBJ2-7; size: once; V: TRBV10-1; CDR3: CASSAVPWPYSEQYF; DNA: TGCGCCAGCAGTGCGGTCCCTTGGCCTTACAGCGAGCAGTACTTC
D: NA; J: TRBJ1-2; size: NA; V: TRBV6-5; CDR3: CASSFTDGYTF; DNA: TGTGCCAGCAGTTTCACAGATGGCTACACCTTC
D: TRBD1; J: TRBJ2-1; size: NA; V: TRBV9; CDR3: CASSDRDRGRSYNEQFF; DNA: TGTGCCAGCAGCGATAGGGACAGGGGAAGGTCCTACAATGAGCAGTTCTTC
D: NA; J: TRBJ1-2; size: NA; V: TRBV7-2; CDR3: CASSLVGGTNYGYTF; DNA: TGTGCCAGCAGCTTAGTTGGGGGAACCAACTATGGCTACACCTTC
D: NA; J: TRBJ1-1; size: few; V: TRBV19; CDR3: CASSIRMNTEAFF; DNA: TGTGCCAGTAGTATTCGAATGAACACTGAAGCTTTCTTT
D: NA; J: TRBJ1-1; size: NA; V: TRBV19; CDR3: CASSMRGYHTEAFF; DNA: TGTGCCAGTAGCATGAGGGGGTATCACACTGAAGCTTTCTTT
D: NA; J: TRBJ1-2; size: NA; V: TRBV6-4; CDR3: CASSESAAPRSGGYTF; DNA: TGTGCCAGCAGTGAGTCGGCAGCGCCAAGAAGTGGGGGCTACACCTTC
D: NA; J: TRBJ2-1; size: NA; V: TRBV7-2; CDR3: CASSGDRDTYNEQFF; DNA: TGTGCCAGCAGCGGGGACCGGGACACCTACAATGAGCAGTTCTTC
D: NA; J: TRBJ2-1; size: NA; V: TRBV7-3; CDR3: CASSITGNNEQFF; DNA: TGTGCCAGCAGCATCACAGGGAACAATGAGCAGTTCTTC
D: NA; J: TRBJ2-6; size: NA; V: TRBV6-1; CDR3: CASSEVGVSGANVLTF; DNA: TGTGCCAGCAGTGAAGTTGGGGTCTCTGGGGCCAACGTCCTGACTTTC
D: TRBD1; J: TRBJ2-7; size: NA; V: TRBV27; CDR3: CASSLLPGQDTYEQYF; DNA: TGTGCCAGCAGTTTATTGCCGGGACAGGACACCTACGAGCAGTACTTC
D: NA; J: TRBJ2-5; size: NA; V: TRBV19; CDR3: CASSFGAEETQYF; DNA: TGTGCCAGTAGCTTCGGGGCGGAAGAGACCCAGTACTTC
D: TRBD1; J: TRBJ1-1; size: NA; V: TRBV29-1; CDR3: CSVEGQGGEAFF; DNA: TGCAGCGTTGAAGGGCAGGGGGGAGAAGCTTTCTTT
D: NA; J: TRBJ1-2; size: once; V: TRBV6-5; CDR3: CASSDSNYGYTF; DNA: TGTGCCAGCAGTGACAGCAACTATGGCTACACCTTC
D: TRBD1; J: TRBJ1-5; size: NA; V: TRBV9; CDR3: CASSVAGGTGQPQHF; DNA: TGTGCCAGCAGCGTAGCAGGGGGCACGGGTCAGCCCCAGCATTTT
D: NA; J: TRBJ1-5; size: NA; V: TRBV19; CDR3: CASSSTHSNQPQHF; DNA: TGTGCCAGTAGTTCAACTCATAGCAATCAGCCCCAGCATTTT
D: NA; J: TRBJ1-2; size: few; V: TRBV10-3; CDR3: CAISSGEEGYTF; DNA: TGTGCCATCAGTTCAGGGGAGGAGGGCTACACCTTC
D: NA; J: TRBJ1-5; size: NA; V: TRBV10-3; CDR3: CAISDGIDQPQHF; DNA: TGTGCCATCAGTGACGGGATTGACCAGCCCCAGCATTTT
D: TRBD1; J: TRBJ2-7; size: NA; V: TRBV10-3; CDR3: CAIMPPLDGDRGFNEQYF; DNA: TGTGCCATCATGCCCCCACTAGATGGGGACAGGGGCTTCAACGAGCAGTACTTC
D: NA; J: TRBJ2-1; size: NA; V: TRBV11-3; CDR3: CASSLAGPGHNEQFF; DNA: TGTGCCAGCAGCTTAGCGGGCCCTGGCCACAATGAGCAGTTCTTC
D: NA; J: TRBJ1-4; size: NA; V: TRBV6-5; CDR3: CATRGRRNEKLFF; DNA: TGTGCCACCAGGGGCAGACGGAATGAAAAACTGTTTTTT
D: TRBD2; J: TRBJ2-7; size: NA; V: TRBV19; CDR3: CASSISASGRLEQYF; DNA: TGTGCCAGTAGTATATCAGCTAGCGGGAGGTTGGAGCAGTACTTC
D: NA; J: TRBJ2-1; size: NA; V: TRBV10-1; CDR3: CASSEKGGGNEQFF; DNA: TGCGCCAGCAGTGAGAAAGGAGGGGGAAATGAGCAGTTCTTC
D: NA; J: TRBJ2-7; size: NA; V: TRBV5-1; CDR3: CASSLPGINEQYF; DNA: TGCGCCAGCAGCTTACCGGGGATAAACGAGCAGTACTTC
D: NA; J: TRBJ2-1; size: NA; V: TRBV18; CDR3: CASSGVAEIYSDSSYNEQFF; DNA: TGTGCCAGCTCAGGGGTAGCGGAAATATATTCTGATAGTTCCTACAATGAGCAGTTCTTC
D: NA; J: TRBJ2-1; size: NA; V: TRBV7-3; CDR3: CASSLLPGREQFF; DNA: TGTGCCAGCAGCCTACTACCGGGCCGTGAGCAGTTCTTC
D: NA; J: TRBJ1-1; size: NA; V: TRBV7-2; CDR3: CASSWVLDLGKAFF; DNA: TGTGCCAGCAGCTGGGTTTTGGACCTCGGTAAAGCTTTCTTT
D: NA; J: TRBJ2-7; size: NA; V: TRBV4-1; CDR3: CASSQDLSWFYEQYF; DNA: TGCGCCAGCAGCCAAGATCTCTCGTGGTTCTACGAGCAGTACTTC
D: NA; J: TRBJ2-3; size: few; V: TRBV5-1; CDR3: CASSLGGDTQYF; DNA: TGCGCCAGCAGCTTAGGTGGTGATACGCAGTATTTT
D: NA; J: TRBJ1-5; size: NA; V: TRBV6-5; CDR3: CATQSRVLSNQPRHF; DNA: TGTGCCACCCAGTCCAGGGTGTTAAGCAATCAGCCCCGGCATTTT
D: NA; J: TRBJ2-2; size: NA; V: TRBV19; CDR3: CASTDQSGANTGELFF; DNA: TGTGCCAGTACCGATCAGAGCGGCGCGAACACCGGGGAGCTGTTTTTT
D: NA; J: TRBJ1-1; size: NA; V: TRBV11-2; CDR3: CASSLGQGVDTEAFF; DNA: TGTGCCAGCAGCTTAGGGCAGGGAGTTGACACTGAAGCTTTCTTT
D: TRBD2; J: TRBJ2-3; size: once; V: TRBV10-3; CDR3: CAISPGLAGPTEDTQYF; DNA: TGTGCCATCAGCCCGGGACTAGCGGGCCCAACGGAAGATACGCAGTATTTT
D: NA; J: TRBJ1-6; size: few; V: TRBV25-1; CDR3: CASSEYEAGNSPLHF; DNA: TGTGCCAGCAGTGAATATGAGGCAGGGAATTCACCCCTCCACTTT
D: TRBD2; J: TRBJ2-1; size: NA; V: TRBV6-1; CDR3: CASSEKIAGGNEQFF; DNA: TGTGCCAGCAGTGAAAAAATAGCGGGAGGGAATGAGCAGTTCTTC
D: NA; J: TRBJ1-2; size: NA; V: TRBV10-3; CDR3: CAISESAEDGYTF; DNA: TGTGCCATCAGTGAGTCAGCCGAGGATGGCTACACCTTC
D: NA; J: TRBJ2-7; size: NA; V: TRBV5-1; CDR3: CASSATSGTSIHEQYF; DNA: TGCGCCAGCAGCGCAACGTCCGGGACGTCAATCCACGAGCAGTACTTC
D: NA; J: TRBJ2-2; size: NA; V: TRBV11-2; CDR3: CASSFIQIRRRANTGELFF; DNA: TGTGCCAGCAGCTTTATTCAGATACGGCGGAGGGCGAACACCGGGGAGCTGTTTTTT
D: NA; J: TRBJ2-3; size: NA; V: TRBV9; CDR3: CASSVTVGADTQYF; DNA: TGTGCCAGCAGCGTAACAGTTGGGGCAGATACGCAGTATTTT
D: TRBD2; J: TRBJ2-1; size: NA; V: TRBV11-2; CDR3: CASSPRLAGGGNEQFF; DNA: TGTGCCAGCAGCCCCCGACTAGCGGGAGGGGGGAATGAGCAGTTCTTC
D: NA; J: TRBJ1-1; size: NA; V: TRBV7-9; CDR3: CASSSPVRGTEAFF; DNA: TGTGCCAGCAGCTCGCCGGTGAGGGGCACTGAAGCTTTCTTT